Below are 29 T cell receptor beta chains sequenced from a single sample in a study of blood T cell repertoires in COVID-19 (dated by TCRdb to the early 2020s). The protocol used for the library was the immunoSEQ multiplex PCR assay. As stored in TCRdb, this immuneACCESS dataset retains in-frame rearrangements with V and J assigned. A fraction of the clones does not appear; measured against another copy, unresolved V genes explain less than half of the discrepancy, and the remainder lacks a known reason. The sample includes over 150,000 clones, with 77% observed a single time. 2.8% of the sample lies in the top ten. The sample taken for sequencing was peripheral blood. The receptors derive from a man aged 70-80 years with acute or convalescent COVID-19.

The rearrangement uses TRBV27 and TRBJ2-1; 7 bases map to TRBD2. Trimming cost V 4 bases and J 0 bases; bases outside gene matches: 9. The V gene's germline CDR1 is MNHEY and CDR2 SMNVEV (reference sequence). This CDR3 has 17 amino acids. The CDR3 sequence is CASSSKTSASSYNEQFF. The CDR3 DNA reads TGTGCCAGCAGTTCGAAAACTAGCGCAAGCTCCTACAATGAGCAGTTCTTC.

This clone was seen a few times. The chain is built from TRBV7-8 and TRBJ2-1; 8 bases match TRBD2. The CDR3 is made up of 15 amino acids. Germline V gives CDR1 SGHVS, CDR2 FQNEAQ. The V segment lost 4 bases and the J segment 1 base; nucleotides outside the gene matches: 3. The CDR3, as DNA: TGTGCCAGCAGCTATAGCGGGGATTCCTACAATGAGCAGTTCTTC. Translating it yields CASSYSGDSYNEQFF.

This clone showed up just a few times. This rearrangement joins TRBV19 to TRBJ1-5, with D perhaps matching TRBD1 (5 bases). Deletions cut 4 bases from V and 6 bases from J, with 10 bases between. Germline lookup yields CDR1 LNHDA and CDR2 SQIVND (reference sequence). The CDR3 length is 13 residues. The DNA of the CDR3 is TGTGCCAGTAGTACGGTGGGGGGTCAGCCCCAGCATTTT. This sequence encodes CASSTVGGQPQHF.

This chain connects TRBV2 to TRBJ1-5; 12 bases align to TRBD1. The germline V gene encodes CDR1 SNHLY and CDR2 FYNNEI. Unmatched junction bases numbered 6, after V lost 7 bases and J lost 5 bases. This CDR3 is 15 amino acids long. The CDR3 coding sequence is TGTGCCAGCACCGCCGGGACAGGGGGCGATCAGCCCCAGCATTTT. This encodes CASTAGTGGDQPQHF. Full variable domain (missing parts from reference TRBV2 and TRBJ1-5): EPEVTQTPSHQVTQMGQEVILRCVPISNHLYFYWYRQILGQKVEFLVSFYNNEISEKSEIFDDQFSVERPDGSNFTLKIRSTKLEDSAMYFCASTAGTGGDQPQHFGDGTRLSIL.

The CDR3 is CASSYLSPGEQYF. The CDR3 DNA reads TGTGCCAGCAGTTACCTCTCGCCCGGCGAGCAGTACTTC. The chain uses TRBV6-2 or TRBV6-3 and TRBJ2-7; D remains ambiguous. CDR3 length: 13 amino acids. V gave up 2 bases and J gave up 6 bases, with 11 bases separating them. The germline gives CDR1 MNHEY, CDR2 SVGEGT.

This rearrangement joins TRBV3-1 (or the pseudogene TRBV3-2) to TRBJ2-2, with 9 bases aligning to TRBD2. Germline V gene sequence: CDR1 LGHDT, CDR2 YNNKEL (reference sequence). CDR3 length: 16 residues. V dropped 4 bases and J dropped 4; count of bases not matched to a gene: 7. CDR3 amino acids: CASSPGLASSTGELFF. In DNA form, the CDR3 reads TGTGCCAGCAGCCCGGGACTAGCATCGAGCACCGGGGAGCTGTTTTTT.

This chain uses TRBV7-9 with TRBJ2-7; no firm D call. The CDR3 has 14 amino acids. CDR1 is SEHNR, CDR2 FQNEAQ, per germline (reference sequence). V was pared by 8 bases and J by 2 bases, with 16 bases between. CDR3 loop: CASCNSEATYEQYF. CDR3 sequence (DNA): TGTGCCAGCTGTAATTCCGAAGCCACCTACGAGCAGTACTTC.

In its sample, this clone was seen a few times. The gene calls are TRBV9 and TRBJ1-2; 7 bases fit TRBD1. Germline CDR1 is SGDLS and CDR2 is YYNGEE. V gave up 3 bases and J gave up 4 bases; unmatched junction bases: 6. This CDR3 contains 14 residues. Here the CDR3 reads CASSERTGAYGYTF. The CDR3 bases are TGTGCCAGCAGCGAAAGAACAGGGGCCTATGGCTACACCTTC.

The chain joins TRBV3-1 (or the pseudogene TRBV3-2) to TRBJ1-4; D remains ambiguous. Trimming took 5 bases from V and 4 from J, leaving 14 bases between them. The CDR3 consists of 15 residues. Germline lookup yields CDR1 LGHDT and CDR2 YNNKEL (reference sequence). CDR3 sequence (DNA): TGTGCCAGCAGCGAACTCGGGATTTTTAATGAAAAACTGTTTTTT. Protein: CASSELGIFNEKLFF.

The chain recombines TRBV5-1 with TRBJ2-5; no clear D gene. The V gene's germline CDR1 is SGHRS and CDR2 YFSETQ. The CDR3 sequence is 17 residues long. Trimming took 0 bases from V and 1 from J, leaving 16 bases between them. The CDR3 coding sequence is TGCGCCAGCAGCTTGGCGCGGAACACCGCGACCCAAGAGACCCAGTACTTC. It translates to CASSLARNTATQETQYF.

The chain couples TRBV5-1 to TRBJ2-2; perhaps TRBD1 as D (6 bases). The CDR3 loop spans 14 amino acids. The germline V gene encodes CDR1 SGHRS and CDR2 YFSETQ. V lost 4 bases and J 9 bases, leaving 16 bases between the germline ends. In nucleotides, the CDR3 is TGCGCCAGCAGCATACAACAGGGAAACCGGGAGCTGTTTTTT. Protein product: CASSIQQGNRELFF.

The table lists this clone with a count of one. The V gene is TRBV27, the J gene TRBJ2-1; TRBD2 agrees at 7 bases. The CDR3 contains 16 residues. Germline V gives CDR1 MNHEY, CDR2 SMNVEV (reference sequence). Trimming at V came to 6 bases and at J to 4 bases, leaving 12 bases not matched to a gene. CDR3 amino acids: CASRKERLAGYNEQFF. The CDR3, as DNA: TGTGCCAGCAGAAAGGAGAGACTAGCTGGATACAATGAGCAGTTCTTC.

V gene TRBV11-2 combines with J gene TRBJ2-2; 8 nucleotides line up with TRBD2. The CDR3 is made up of 17 amino acids. The germline V gene has CDR1 SGHAT and CDR2 FQNNGV. The J segment lost 3 bases and the V segment lost 6 bases, leaving 12 bases of the junction unmatched. The CDR3 bases are TGTGCCAGCAGTTACGGGAGCGGACTAGCCGACACCGGGGAGCTGTTTTTT. It is translated as CASSYGSGLADTGELFF.

This clone appeared once. The chain recombines TRBV5-1 with TRBJ2-2; D is unresolved. The CDR3 is 13 amino acids. Germline V CDR1 and CDR2: SGHRS, YFSETQ. V was cut by 4 bases and J by 5 bases, with 9 bases left in between. CDR3 in amino acids: CASSPQATGELFF. The DNA for the CDR3 is TGCGCCAGCAGCCCTCAGGCGACCGGGGAGCTGTTTTTT.

CDR3 residues: CASSSRVPRWEKLFF. DNA of the CDR3: TGTGCCAGCAGTTCTCGGGTCCCACGCTGGGAAAAACTGTTTTTT. The chain employs TRBV28 and TRBJ1-4, with D unclear. CDR1 is MDHEN and CDR2 is SYDVKM in the germline V gene. V was clipped by 4 bases and J by 8 bases, with 17 bases between them. This CDR3 is built from 15 residues.

The CDR3 is CASSSPTTSGGAADTQYF. The DNA for the CDR3 is TGTGCCAGCAGTTCCCCTACCACTAGCGGGGGGGCCGCAGATACGCAGTATTTT. The chain employs TRBV27 and TRBJ2-3; 13 bases are a match to TRBD2. Germline V gene lookup returns CDR1 MNHEY and CDR2 SMNVEV (reference sequence). The CDR3 runs to 18 residues. J gave up 4 bases and V 4 bases, and 11 bases lay outside the gene matches.

This clone was counted a few times. This may come from a read error, since a much larger clone is one base off. The chain links TRBV5-1 to TRBJ2-1, with D perhaps TRBD2 (6 bases). V was trimmed by 7 bases and J by 3 bases, leaving 14 bases between them. The CDR3 is 14 residues long. Looked up from germline, CDR1 is SGHRS and CDR2 is YFSETQ. The CDR3 sequence is CASWVGGGYNEQFF. CDR3 nucleotides: TGCGCCAGCTGGGTGGGGGGAGGCTACAATGAGCAGTTCTTC.

V is TRBV21-1 and J is TRBJ2-5; the DNA was not used to check the table's D call, TRBD1. TRBV21-1 is shown as a pseudogene. The CDR3 contains 15 residues. The CDR3 here is CASSPKAQGHETQYF. In nucleotides, the CDR3 is TGTGCCAGCAGCCCAAAAGCACAGGGGCATGAGACCCAGTACTTC.

The V and J genes are TRBV6-5 and TRBJ2-5, with 10 nucleotides matching TRBD2. The CDR3 is 15 residues long. Germline V lookup: CDR1 MNHEY, CDR2 SVGAGI. The trim removed 5 bases at V and 5 bases at J, leaving 8 bases unmatched. The CDR3 region is CASSQAAGGMETQYF. For the CDR3, the DNA is TGTGCCAGCAGTCAGGCAGCGGGGGGGATGGAGACCCAGTACTTC.

This clone was recorded once. This sequence joins TRBV12-5 and TRBJ2-3, with D maybe TRBD1 (5 bases). With 4 bases removed from V and 7 bases from J, the gap between germline ends came to 9 bases. The CDR3 covers 12 residues. From germline, CDR1 is LGHNT and CDR2 FRNRAP. CDR3 region: CASGSAGNTQYF. Written as DNA, the CDR3 is TGTGCTAGTGGTTCTGCAGGGAATACGCAGTATTTT.

The chain employs TRBV2 and TRBJ2-7; TRBD2 matches at 10 bases. The germline CDR1 and CDR2 sequences are SNHLY and FYNNEI. The CDR3 is 18 amino acids. V shed 3 bases, J shed 2 bases, and the junction held 13 bases outside the gene matches. The CDR3 DNA follows: TGTGCCAGCAGTGAGGCACTAGCGGGACGTAATCCCCCCTACGAGCAGTACTTC. Protein: CASSEALAGRNPPYEQYF.

The chain combines TRBV24-1 with TRBJ2-5; the D gene is possibly TRBD1 (6 bases). V gave up 5 bases and J gave up 2 bases, with 14 bases separating them. CDR3 length: 15 residues. The V gene's germline CDR1 is KGHDR and CDR2 SFDVKD. The chain's CDR3 is CATSAGASGQETQYF. The CDR3 DNA reads TGTGCCACCAGTGCAGGGGCTAGTGGGCAAGAGACCCAGTACTTC.

V is TRBV2 and J is TRBJ1-5, with D perhaps TRBD1 (6 bases). Trimming pared 6 bases from V and 6 bases from J, leaving 12 bases between. Germline V gene sequence: CDR1 SNHLY, CDR2 FYNNEI. The CDR3 is 13 residues long. CDR3 loop: CASRAQGGQPQHF. In nucleotides, the CDR3 is TGTGCCAGCAGGGCACAGGGCGGTCAGCCCCAGCATTTT.

This chain connects TRBV28 to TRBJ1-5; D not certain. This CDR3 has 12 amino acids. Germline CDR1 and CDR2: MDHEN and SYDVKM. Trimming removed 6 bases from V and 5 bases from J, with 8 bases in between. The CDR3 nucleotides are TGTGCCAGCAGGCTAAATTATCAGCCCCAGCATTTT. Encoded protein: CASRLNYQPQHF.

The V call is TRBV5-4, the J call TRBJ1-2; D unclear. Germline CDR1 reads SGHNT; CDR2 reads YYREEE (reference sequence). This CDR3 region has 13 residues. V was clipped by 3 bases and J by 7 bases, with 13 bases between them. The DNA for the CDR3 is TGTGCCAGCAGCTCCTTAGACAATCCTGGCTACACCTTC. It is translated as CASSSLDNPGYTF.

The rearrangement links TRBV6-5 to TRBJ1-4, with 8 nucleotides matching TRBD1. The CDR3 loop spans 15 amino acids. Germline V gene sequence: CDR1 MNHEY, CDR2 SVGAGI. Trimming removed 1 base from V and 3 bases from J; junction bases left unmatched: 1. The CDR3 sequence: CASSYLTGANEKLFF. CDR3 bases: TGTGCCAGCAGTTACTTGACAGGGGCTAATGAAAAACTGTTTTTT.

The chain has TRBV29-1 and TRBJ2-1; tentative D call: TRBD2 (7 bases). Germline-derived CDR1 and CDR2 are SQVTM and ANQGSEA. V was cut by 6 bases and J by 8 bases, with 14 bases left in between. The CDR3 has 12 residues. CDR3 nucleotide sequence: TGCAGCGTCGTGGGGGGGGGCCATGAGCAGTTCTTC. This translates into CSVVGGGHEQFF.

The chain uses TRBV28 and TRBJ1-1, with D perhaps TRBD1 (5 bases). V lost 5 bases and J 1 base, leaving 14 bases between the germline ends. CDR1 is MDHEN and CDR2 is SYDVKM in the germline V gene. CDR3 length: 15 residues. CDR3 sequence reads: CASSPSGGPNTEAFF. CDR3 DNA: TGTGCCAGCAGTCCGTCGGGGGGACCGAACACTGAAGCTTTCTTT.

This chain connects TRBV28 to TRBJ1-5; 7 bases line up with TRBD1. With 5 bases clipped from V and 7 bases from J, the junction kept 5 bases outside the gene matches. From germline, CDR1 is MDHEN and CDR2 SYDVKM. CDR3 size: 13 residues. Written as DNA, the CDR3 is TGTGCCAGCAGTCCAACAGGGGTCCAGCCCCAGCATTTT. The encoded protein is CASSPTGVQPQHF.